This T cell receptor (beta chain) was profiled in a study of blood T cell repertoires in COVID-19. The wider study: Acute-phase and convalescent COVID-19 samples originated in the United States, Italy and Spain. PBMCs, B-cell-depleted T cells, or T cells were the source of the cDNA or gDNA that made up the material.

In this sample, this clone turned up a few times. Original processing notes: Amplification from reference gene primers served as the basis for estimated nucleated cell counts. The data were produced by immunoSEQ multiplex PCR, yet TCRdb's version contains in-frame clones alone and is incomplete. V, J and clone size were drawn from that table, and D and trimming were deduced from the DNA. This table holds about 260,000 clones, more than 75% found once. CDR3 length: 11 amino acids. V was shortened by 7 bases and J by 10 bases, with 11 bases between the two germline ends. Germline CDR1 and CDR2: MNHEY and SMNVEV (reference sequence).

This TCR was sampled from a man in his forties or fifties with active or convalescent COVID-19. The chain combines TRBV27 with TRBJ2-1; D might be TRBD2 (7 bases). Sequencing was done on a sample of peripheral blood. The DNA for the CDR3 is TGTGCCAGCATTGGGGGGGGCGAGCAGTTCTTC. Protein product: CASIGGGEQFF.